These 13 T cell receptor beta chains share one sample of origin, sequenced in a study of preoperative IRX-2 immunotherapy in early breast cancer. Treatment reported: preoperative locoregional IRX-2 cytokine immunotherapy. The data were produced by immunoSEQ multiplex PCR, yet TCRdb's version contains in-frame clones alone and is incomplete. Among 40,000 to 50,000 clones listed, around three quarters were seen once. The sample was tumor tissue, taken after IRX-2 immunotherapy. Receptors originate from a human donor with breast cancer.

This clone was observed a single time. The chain carries TRBV5-1 and TRBJ2-7; tentative D call: TRBD1 (6 bases). Germline loops: CDR1 SGHRS, CDR2 YFSETQ. Trimming removed 4 bases at V and 2 bases at J, with 13 bases between. The CDR3 covers 14 residues. DNA of the CDR3: TGCGCCAGCAGCCGAGGAGACAGGACCTACGAGCAGTACTTC. Protein product: CASSRGDRTYEQYF.

The chain recombines TRBV6-7 with TRBJ2-2; weak D call: TRBD2 (5 bases). TRBV6-7 belongs to the ORF category, with a function that is uncertain. Trimming took 0 bases from V and 4 from J, leaving 9 bases between them. The CDR3 totals 15 residues. This CDR3 is CASSYSKGSTGELFF. The CDR3 DNA sequence: TGTGCCAGCAGTTACTCGAAAGGGAGCACCGGGGAGCTGTTTTTT.

V is TRBV6-8 and J is TRBJ2-3, with D possibly being TRBD2 (5 bases). The V gene's germline CDR1 is MNHGY and CDR2 SAAAGT. The germline V and J ends were trimmed by 5 bases and 2 bases, with 17 bases remaining between them. The CDR3 extends over 16 amino acids. As DNA, the CDR3 is TGTGCCAGCAGTCAAGGTCCGGAGGAAGTCACAGATACGCAGTATTTT. As protein: CASSQGPEEVTDTQYF.

This clone has a handful of counts. V gene TRBV7-4 combines with J gene TRBJ2-7; TRBD2 is a possible D gene (5 bases). The CDR3 is made up of 13 amino acids. The germline V gene has CDR1 SGHVT and CDR2 SQSDAQ. Between the trimmed V and J ends, which lost 10 bases and 0 bases, there was a span of 13 bases. CDR3 region: CATSSGSSYEQYF. As DNA, the CDR3 is TGTGCCACGTCATCGGGGAGCTCCTACGAGCAGTACTTC. Using reference TRBV7-4 and TRBJ2-7 for the parts outside the CDR3, the full variable domain is GAGVSQSPRYKVAKRGRDVALRCDSISGHVTLYWYRQTLGQGSEVLTYSQSDAQRDKSGRPSGRFSAERPERSVSTLKIQRTEQGDSAVYLCATSSGSSYEQYFGPGTRLTVT.

This clone was found once. The chain links TRBV5-1 to TRBJ2-5, with D perhaps TRBD1 (5 bases). V was clipped by 0 bases and J by 2 bases, with 8 bases between them. The CDR3 extends over 14 amino acids. Germline V gives CDR1 SGHRS, CDR2 YFSETQ. The CDR3 reads CASSLAGQQETQYF. Written as DNA, the CDR3 is TGCGCCAGCAGCTTGGCCGGACAACAAGAGACCCAGTACTTC. The complete variable domain, with remaining parts taken from reference TRBV5-1 and TRBJ2-5, reads KAGVTQTPRYLIKTRGQQVTLSCSPISGHRSVSWYQQTPGQGLQFLFEYFSETQRNKGNFPGRFSGRQFSNSRSEMNVSTLELGDSALYLCASSLAGQQETQYFGPGTRLLVL.

This clone was seen just once. The chain links TRBV6-8 to TRBJ1-1; weak D call: TRBD1 (5 bases). Germline V gene data show CDR1 as MNHGY and CDR2 as SAAAGT. This CDR3 has 14 amino acids. Trimming cost V 5 bases and J 6 bases, with 16 bases left between them. CDR3 amino acids: CASSTAAGMPEAFF. The CDR3, as DNA: TGTGCCAGCAGTACCGCCGCAGGGATGCCTGAAGCTTTCTTT.

J is TRBJ1-6 and V is TRBV11-3, with D hard to call. The germline CDR1 and CDR2 sequences are SGHNT and YENEEA. Trimming shortened V by 3 bases and J by 8 bases, and 11 bases separated the two germline ends. This CDR3 spans 14 amino acids. CDR3: CASSLGGFYSPLHF. The CDR3 coding sequence is TGTGCCAGCAGCTTGGGCGGGTTTTATTCACCCCTCCACTTT. The variable domain in full, with the rest retrieved from reference TRBV11-3 and TRBJ1-6, is EAGVVQSPRYKIIEKKQPVAFWCNPISGHNTLYWYLQNLGQGPELLIRYENEEAVDDSQLPKDRFSAERLKGVDSTLKIQPAELGDSAVYLCASSLGGFYSPLHFGNGTRLTVT.

This sequence joins TRBV19 and TRBJ1-5; tentatively, D is TRBD1 (5 bases). Trimming removed 8 bases from V and 4 bases from J, with 15 bases in between. This CDR3 has 14 amino acids. Germline V CDR1 and CDR2: LNHDA, SQIVND (reference sequence). CDR3 nucleotide sequence: TGTGCCAGTGGGGGTTGGCCACCAAATCAGCCCCAGCATTTT. Its translation is CASGGWPPNQPQHF.

DNA of the CDR3: TGTGCCTGGAGTCAAAGGGTAGCGGCCCGGTTCGGGCAGTACTTC. This codes for CAWSQRVAARFGQYF. The V gene is TRBV30, the J gene TRBJ2-7, with D perhaps matching TRBD2 (6 bases). The CDR3 has 15 residues. The V end was cut by 2 bases, the J end by 9 bases, with 23 bases between. Germline V gene data show CDR1 as GTSNPN and CDR2 as SVGIG (reference sequence).

The V gene is TRBV28, the J gene TRBJ2-7; 9 nucleotides line up with TRBD1. There are 14 residues in the CDR3. V was pared by 5 bases and J by 4 bases, with 6 bases of the junction left unmatched. CDR1 and CDR2 from the germline V gene are MDHEN and SYDVKM. The CDR3 DNA follows: TGTGCCAGCAGTAACCCGGGACAGGGATACGAGCAGTACTTC. Translated, it gives CASSNPGQGYEQYF.

V gene TRBV12-5 combines with J gene TRBJ2-1; the D gene is possibly TRBD2 (5 bases). Germline V gene data show CDR1 as LGHNT and CDR2 as FRNRAP. The CDR3 has 17 residues. Trimming left V 4 bases short and J 0 bases short, with 16 bases between. CDR3 protein: CASGWDAGLSSYNEQFF. The CDR3, as DNA: TGTGCTAGTGGTTGGGATGCGGGCCTGAGCTCCTACAATGAGCAGTTCTTC.

This clone appeared a few times. The rearrangement joins TRBV4-1 to TRBJ1-3; 7 positions match TRBD1. Germline lookup yields CDR1 MGHRA and CDR2 YSYEKL. The CDR3 has 19 residues. V gave up 0 bases and J gave up 4 bases; unmatched junction bases: 15. The CDR3 region is CASSQDWPLYQGGGNTIYF. The CDR3 bases are TGCGCCAGCAGCCAAGATTGGCCCCTCTACCAGGGGGGAGGAAACACCATATATTTT.

V gene TRBV11-3 combines with J gene TRBJ1-2; no clear D. The CDR3 is made up of 16 amino acids. Per germline, CDR1 SGHNT and CDR2 YENEEA. Trimming took off 3 bases at V and 0 bases at J, with 14 bases between the two ends. The CDR3: CASSLPGNGANYGYTF. CDR3 DNA: TGTGCCAGCAGCTTGCCCGGGAATGGGGCTAACTATGGCTACACCTTC.